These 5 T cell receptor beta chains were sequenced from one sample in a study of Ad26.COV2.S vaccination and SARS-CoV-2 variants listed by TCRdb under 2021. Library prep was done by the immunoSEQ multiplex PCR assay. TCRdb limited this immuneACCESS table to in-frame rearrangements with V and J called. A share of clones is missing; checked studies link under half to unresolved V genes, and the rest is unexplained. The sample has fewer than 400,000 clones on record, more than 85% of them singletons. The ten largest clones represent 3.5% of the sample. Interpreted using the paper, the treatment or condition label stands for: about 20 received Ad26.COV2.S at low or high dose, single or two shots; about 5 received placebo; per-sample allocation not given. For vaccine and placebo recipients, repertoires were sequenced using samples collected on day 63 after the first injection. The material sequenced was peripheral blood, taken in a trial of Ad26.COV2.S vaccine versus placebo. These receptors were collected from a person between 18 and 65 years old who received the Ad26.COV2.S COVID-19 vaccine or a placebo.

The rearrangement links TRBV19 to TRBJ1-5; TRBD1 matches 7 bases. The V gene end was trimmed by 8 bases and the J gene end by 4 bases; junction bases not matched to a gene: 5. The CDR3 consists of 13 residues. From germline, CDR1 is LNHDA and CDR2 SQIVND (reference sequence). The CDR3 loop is CASRDSENQPQHF. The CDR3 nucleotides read TGTGCCAGTCGGGACAGTGAGAATCAGCCCCAGCATTTT.

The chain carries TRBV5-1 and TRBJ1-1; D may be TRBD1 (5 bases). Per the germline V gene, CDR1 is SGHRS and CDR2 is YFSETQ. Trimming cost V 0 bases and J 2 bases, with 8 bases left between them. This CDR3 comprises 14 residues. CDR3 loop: CASSLGDSNTEAFF. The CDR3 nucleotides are TGCGCCAGCAGCTTGGGAGACAGTAACACTGAAGCTTTCTTT. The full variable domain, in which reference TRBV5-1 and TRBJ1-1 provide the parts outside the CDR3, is KAGVTQTPRYLIKTRGQQVTLSCSPISGHRSVSWYQQTPGQGLQFLFEYFSETQRNKGNFPGRFSGRQFSNSRSEMNVSTLELGDSALYLCASSLGDSNTEAFFGQGTRLTVV.

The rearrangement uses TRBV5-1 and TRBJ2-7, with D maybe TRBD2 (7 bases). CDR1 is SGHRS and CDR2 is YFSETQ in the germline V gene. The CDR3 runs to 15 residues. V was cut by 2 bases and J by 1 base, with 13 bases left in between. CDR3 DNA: TGCGCCAGCAGCTTACAGGGAGGGGGATCCTACGAGCAGTACTTC. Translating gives CASSLQGGGSYEQYF.

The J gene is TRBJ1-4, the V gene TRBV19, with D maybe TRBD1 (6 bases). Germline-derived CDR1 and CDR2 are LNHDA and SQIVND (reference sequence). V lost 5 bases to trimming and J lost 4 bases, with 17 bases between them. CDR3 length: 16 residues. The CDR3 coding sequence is TGTGCCAGTAGTGACGGAGGGAGCAGGGGTAATGAAAAACTGTTTTTT. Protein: CASSDGGSRGNEKLFF.

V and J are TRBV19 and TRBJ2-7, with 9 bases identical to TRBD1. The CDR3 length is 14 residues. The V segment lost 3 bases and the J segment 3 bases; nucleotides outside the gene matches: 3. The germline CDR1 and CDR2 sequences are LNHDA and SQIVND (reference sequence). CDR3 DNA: TGTGCCAGTAGTATTTCGACAGGGGGCTACGAGCAGTACTTC. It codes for CASSISTGGYEQYF.